Below, 14 T cell receptor beta chains from the same sample are listed, as sequenced in a study of T cells in Graves' hyperthyroidism and ophthalmopathy. Amplified regions were TCR beta CDR3 sequences from RNA transcripts. Primed by the HTBI set, a first-round RT-PCR was run on the TCR CDR3. MiXCR, run by TCRdb on the multiplex PCR reads, gives a single entry per CDR3 protein. The sample lists approximately 590,000 distinct CDR3 sequences, 15% to 19% occurring once. The sample comprised blood. These receptors all stem from a woman aged 25 to 39 with Graves' hyperthyroidism.

The chain couples TRBV12-3 or TRBV12-4 to TRBJ2-1, with 14 nucleotides matching TRBD2. The CDR3 has 19 residues. With V trimmed by 4 bases and J by 0 bases, 8 bases remained unmatched. CDR3: CASSSGLAGGFSSYNEQFF. In DNA form, the CDR3 reads TGTGCCAGCAGTTCCGGACTAGCGGGAGGTTTTAGCTCCTACAATGAGCAGTTCTTC.

CDR3 loop: CASSWQGDTGELFF. The CDR3 nucleotides read TGTGCCAGCAGCTGGCAGGGGGACACCGGGGAGCTGTTTTTT. The genes are TRBV13 and TRBJ2-2; 7 bases line up with TRBD1. The germline CDR1 and CDR2 sequences are PRHDT and FYEKMQ (reference sequence). The V and J ends lost 4 bases and 3 bases, in that order; junction bases with no gene match: 2. The CDR3 contains 14 residues.

This clonotype showed up many times. The V gene is TRBV5-6, the J gene TRBJ1-1, with D uncertain. Germline assignment: CDR1 SGHDT and CDR2 YYEEEE. V was trimmed by 3 bases and J by 1 base, leaving 13 bases between them. CDR3 length equals 15 residues. The CDR3: CASSSDDRWNTEAFF. CDR3 bases: TGTGCCAGCAGCTCGGACGACCGGTGGAACACTGAAGCTTTCTTT. Drawing the rest from reference TRBV5-6 and TRBJ1-1, the complete variable domain is DAGVTQSPTHLIKTRGQQVTLRCSPKSGHDTVSWYQQALGQGPQFIFQYYEEEERQRGNFPDRFSGHQFPNYSSELNVNALLLGDSALYLCASSSDDRWNTEAFFGQGTRLTVV.

The V and J genes are TRBV5-6 and TRBJ2-3; D not certain. Germline V gene sequence: CDR1 SGHDT, CDR2 YYEEEE. Trimming cost V 5 bases and J 3 bases, with 10 bases left between them. This CDR3 spans 13 amino acids. CDR3 DNA sequence: TGTGCCAGCAGTCTACCGACAACAGATACGCAGTATTTT. This translates into CASSLPTTDTQYF.

This chain connects TRBV6-2 or TRBV6-3 to TRBJ1-5; a possible D gene is TRBD1 (6 bases). Per germline, CDR1 MNHEY and CDR2 SVGEGT. The CDR3 contains 12 residues. V lost 5 bases, J lost 8 bases, and 10 bases lay in between. DNA for the CDR3: TGTGCCAGCAGTAACAGGGACAAGCCCCAGCATTTT. It translates to CASSNRDKPQHF.

The CDR3 sequence is CASSLQQGFGYTF. In DNA form, the CDR3 reads TGTGCCAGCAGTTTACAACAGGGGTTCGGCTACACCTTC. The chain couples TRBV27 to TRBJ1-2, with 7 bases aligning to TRBD1. V lost 2 bases, J lost 8 bases, and 5 bases stayed unmatched. Germline CDR1 and CDR2: MNHEY and SMNVEV (reference sequence). CDR3 size: 13 residues.

The chain has TRBV27 and TRBJ1-2; TRBD1 aligns across 10 bases. The CDR3 extends over 12 amino acids. From germline, CDR1 is MNHEY and CDR2 SMNVEV (reference sequence). V lost 5 bases to trimming and J lost 8 bases; unmatched junction nucleotides: 2. CDR3 in DNA: TGTGCCAGCAGTGGACAGGGGGAAGGCTACACCTTC. Its translation is CASSGQGEGYTF.

This clonotype was counted between two and nine times. V is TRBV6-5 and J is TRBJ1-2; D not certain. Germline-derived CDR1 and CDR2 are MNHEY and SVGAGI. Trimming stripped 0 bases from V and 6 bases from J, with 14 bases between. The CDR3 totals 15 residues. The CDR3 DNA is TGTGCCAGCAGTTACTCGATTGTGGGCTACGATGGCTACACCTTC. Protein sequence: CASSYSIVGYDGYTF.

This clonotype was recorded many times. The V and J genes are TRBV7-9 and TRBJ2-2; TRBD2 is a possible D gene (6 bases). Germline loops: CDR1 SEHNR, CDR2 FQNEAQ (reference sequence). The CDR3 loop spans 18 amino acids. Trimming stripped 5 bases from V and 1 base from J, with 20 bases between. The CDR3 DNA follows: TGTGCCAGCAGCGAACTCCCCCGAAGGGGAGGGAACACCGGGGAGCTGTTTTTT. This gives the protein CASSELPRRGGNTGELFF.

The chain combines TRBV5-6 with TRBJ1-6; the match to TRBD1 covers 9 bases. Germline CDR1 and CDR2: SGHDT and YYEEEE. The trim removed 1 base at V and 10 bases at J, leaving 3 bases unmatched. There are 14 residues in the CDR3. The DNA for the CDR3 is TGTGCCAGCAGCTTGCGGGACAGGGTATCACCCCTCCACTTT. This codes for CASSLRDRVSPLHF.

The rearrangement uses TRBV9 and TRBJ2-1, with no clear D. The length of the CDR3 is 15 residues. Per the germline V gene, CDR1 is SGDLS and CDR2 is YYNGEE. Trimming shortened V by 1 base and J by 6 bases, and 14 bases separated the two germline ends. This chain's CDR3 is CASSVRPDPANEQFF. As DNA, the CDR3 is TGTGCCAGCAGCGTACGTCCAGACCCAGCCAATGAGCAGTTCTTC.

This clonotype was seen ten or more times. The rearrangement joins TRBV10-3 to TRBJ1-1; the match to TRBD1 covers 8 bases. The CDR3 totals 17 residues. Germline loops: CDR1 ENHRY, CDR2 SYGVKD. With V trimmed by 4 bases and J by 0 bases, 10 bases remained unmatched. CDR3 in DNA: TGTGCCATCAGTGGGTTTAATGACAGGGGAATGAACACTGAAGCTTTCTTT. It translates to CAISGFNDRGMNTEAFF.

The chain joins TRBV15 to TRBJ2-7; D is undetermined. V was clipped by 1 base and J by 2 bases, with 12 bases between them. CDR1 LNHNV and CDR2 YYDKDF come from the germline V gene (reference sequence). CDR3 length: 15 residues. CDR3 in amino acids: CATSRVPSKPYEQYF. The CDR3 bases are TGTGCCACCAGCAGAGTTCCGAGTAAGCCCTACGAGCAGTACTTC.

This clonotype showed up just a few times. The V gene is TRBV7-2, the J gene TRBJ1-5, with D maybe TRBD1 (6 bases). Germline CDR1 SGHTA, CDR2 FQGNSA. V gave up 1 base and J gave up 2 bases, with 15 bases separating them. The CDR3 is 17 amino acids. The CDR3 protein is CASSLDRDTGGNQPQHF. The CDR3 region has the DNA TGTGCCAGCAGCTTAGATCGGGACACCGGCGGCAATCAGCCCCAGCATTTT.